The subject of this entry is one T cell receptor beta chain. No antigen is known for it. This sample's treatment: roughly 11-day PBMC culture with coronavirus spike peptide pools or control peptides (ViraFEST assay). From the unexposed donor, CD4+ T cells were collected ahead of the COVID-19 pandemic (2011-2018). Antigen-specific T cells were expanded with peptide pools by ViraFEST, and TCRs were then sequenced. The data are from a study of vaccination and CD4 T cells after COVID-19. On the study more broadly: Post-vaccine sample collection happened at a median of 72 days after dose two, ranging 14 to 241.

The CDR3 covers 13 residues. The V and J ends lost 0 bases and 1 base respectively, with 3 bases between them. Germline V lookup: CDR1 MGHDK, CDR2 SYGVNS. Sequenced with the Oncomine TCR Beta short-read assay was DNA taken from cultured CD4+ T cells. Via MiXCR, TCRdb re-called the PCR reads, giving one row per CDR3 protein. Of about 6,700 distinct CDR3 sequences listed, around 30% are singletons. The J gene is TRBJ1-1, the V gene TRBV25-1; D not resolved. Sequenced sample: CD4+ T cells from blood, cultured in vitro. This receptor was obtained from a human donor in good health. CDR3 residues: CASSEYPNTEAFF. The CDR3 bases are TGTGCCAGCAGTGAATACCCGAACACTGAAGCTTTCTTT.